The 21 T cell receptor beta chains reported below all come from one sample, sequenced in a study of cytomegalovirus exposure and HLA in healthy donors. Sequenced by immunoSEQ multiplex PCR; TCRdb stores in-frame clones only, minus some. Among fewer than 90,000 clones listed, about 96% were seen once. Source material: PBMCs. These receptors were collected from a man in his late teens or twenties in good health and CMV-seropositive.

The chain employs TRBV5-4 and TRBJ1-2; the D gene is possibly TRBD1 (6 bases). V was clipped by 2 bases and J by 4 bases, with 15 bases between them. Germline lookup yields CDR1 SGHNT and CDR2 YYREEE (reference sequence). The CDR3 is made up of 15 amino acids. The CDR3 loop is CASSFMTGIPYGYTF. CDR3 sequence (DNA): TGTGCCAGCAGCTTTATGACAGGAATCCCCTATGGCTACACCTTC.

The rearrangement uses TRBV29-1 and TRBJ2-1; no clear D gene. The CDR3 sequence is 14 residues long. CDR1 and CDR2 from the germline V gene are SQVTM and ANQGSEA. V lost 7 bases, J lost 4 bases, and 17 bases lay in between. Here the CDR3 DNA reads TGCAGCGCTATCCAGGCCCATCATTACAATGAGCAGTTCTTC. Encoded protein: CSAIQAHHYNEQFF.

CDR3 residues: CASSPGTYPNTGELFF. Written as DNA, the CDR3 is TGCGCCAGCAGCCCAGGGACATACCCGAACACCGGGGAGCTGTTTTTT. This chain uses TRBV5-1 with TRBJ2-2; maybe TRBD1 (6 bases). This CDR3 region has 16 residues. Trimming took 4 bases from V and 0 from J, leaving 13 bases between them. The germline gives CDR1 SGHRS, CDR2 YFSETQ.

The chain employs TRBV6-1 and TRBJ1-6, with 7 bases matching TRBD1. V lost 2 bases, J lost 2 bases, and 3 bases stayed unmatched. Per germline, CDR1 MNHNS and CDR2 SASEGT. This CDR3 comprises 16 residues. The CDR3 DNA is TGTGCCAGCAGTGAAAGACAGGGAACCTATAATTCACCCCTCCACTTT. Residues: CASSERQGTYNSPLHF.

V and J are TRBV5-4 and TRBJ2-5; 7 positions agree with TRBD2. V was clipped by 3 bases and J by 13 bases; unmatched bases: 3. Germline V gene lookup returns CDR1 SGHNT and CDR2 YYREEE (reference sequence). The CDR3 spans 10 residues. CDR3 in amino acids: CASSSCGGYF. In DNA, the CDR3 is TGTGCCAGCAGCTCCTGCGGGGGGTACTTC.

The J gene is TRBJ2-1, the V gene TRBV27; TRBD2 agrees at 11 bases. This CDR3 region has 16 residues. V was pared by 1 base and J by 6 bases, with 5 bases of the junction left unmatched. Germline-derived CDR1 and CDR2 are MNHEY and SMNVEV (reference sequence). The CDR3 region is CASSLWGLAVPNEQFF. CDR3 nucleotide sequence: TGTGCCAGCAGTTTATGGGGACTAGCGGTTCCCAATGAGCAGTTCTTC.

The gene calls are TRBV9 and TRBJ2-5, with D unclear. Trimming removed 6 bases at V and 1 base at J, with 13 bases between. The CDR3 has 14 residues. In germline, CDR1 is SGDLS, CDR2 YYNGEE. DNA for the CDR3: TGTGCCAGCAACGTCGGCGGCCCCCAAGAGACCCAGTACTTC. Residues: CASNVGGPQETQYF.

The chain is built from TRBV5-5 and TRBJ2-1, with D possibly being TRBD2 (6 bases). The germline V and J ends were trimmed by 1 base and 6 bases, with 17 bases remaining between them. Per the germline V gene, CDR1 is SGHKS and CDR2 is YYEKEE (reference sequence). The CDR3 covers 16 residues. Written as DNA, the CDR3 is TGTGCCAGCAGCTTGTTGTCTGGCGGGATCCCCAATGAGCAGTTCTTC. The encoded protein is CASSLLSGGIPNEQFF.

This clone has a single count. The chain recombines TRBV18 with TRBJ2-1, with 8 bases aligning to TRBD1. Germline V lookup: CDR1 KGHSH, CDR2 LQKENI. The J segment lost 10 bases and the V segment lost 6 bases, leaving 2 bases of the junction unmatched. The CDR3 totals 11 residues. The CDR3 loop is CASSRTGEQFF. The CDR3 coding sequence is TGTGCCAGCTCGCGGACAGGGGAGCAGTTCTTC.

The J gene is TRBJ1-2, the V gene TRBV4-1, with a tentative D call TRBD1 (5 bases). Per germline, CDR1 MGHRA and CDR2 YSYEKL. The CDR3 extends over 15 amino acids. Trimming took 2 bases from V and 8 from J, leaving 18 bases between them. In nucleotides, the CDR3 is TGCGCCAGCAGCCAAATGAGCGAGGGGCGGGGGGGCTACACCTTC. Translation: CASSQMSEGRGGYTF.

As concerns this clone: Its ends do not fully match the called genes, so a read error is possible. The V and J genes are TRBV7-7 and TRBJ2-3; 8 nucleotides align to TRBD2. Germline V gene lookup returns CDR1 SSHAT and CDR2 FNYEAQ (reference sequence). CDR3 length equals 16 residues. CDR3 protein: CASSRGGQGGTDTQYF. DNA for the CDR3: TGTGCTAGCAGCCGGGGGGGTCAGGGAGGAACAGATACGCAGTATTTT.

This chain links TRBV11-3 with TRBJ2-3; D possibly corresponds to TRBD2 (6 bases). Germline lookup yields CDR1 SGHNT and CDR2 YENEEA. V was shortened by 5 bases and J by 6 bases, with 15 bases between the two germline ends. This CDR3 region has 14 residues. The CDR3 protein is CASSPGRFQDTQYF. The CDR3 DNA reads as TGTGCCAGCAGCCCAGGGAGGTTTCAGGATACGCAGTATTTT.

The rearrangement uses TRBV4-2 and TRBJ2-5; 11 nucleotides agree with TRBD2. V was pared by 0 bases and J by 4 bases, with 4 bases of the junction left unmatched. Germline CDR1 reads LGHNA; CDR2 reads YNFKEQ. The CDR3 totals 16 residues. CDR3 sequence: CASSQDLAGGLETQYF. CDR3 DNA: TGTGCCAGCAGCCAAGATCTAGCGGGAGGTTTAGAGACCCAGTACTTC.

The CDR3: CASSPRQGENEKLFF. CDR3 bases: TGTGCCAGCAGCCCCAGACAGGGAGAAAATGAAAAACTGTTTTTT. The chain carries TRBV7-9 and TRBJ1-4, with 7 bases lining up with TRBD1. V shed 5 bases, J shed 5 bases, and the junction held 8 bases outside the gene matches. CDR3 length: 15 amino acids. From germline, CDR1 is SEHNR and CDR2 FQNEAQ (reference sequence). The whole variable domain, filled in from reference TRBV7-9 and TRBJ1-4, reads DTGVSQNPRHKITKRGQNVTFRCDPISEHNRLYWYRQTLGQGPEFLTYFQNEAQLEKSRLLSDRFSAERPKGSFSTLEIQRTEQGDSAMYLCASSPRQGENEKLFFGSGTQLSVL.

In regard to this clone: The junction shows a germline mismatch at one end, possibly a read error. The chain uses TRBV30 and TRBJ2-7; the D gene is possibly TRBD2 (5 bases). The CDR3 totals 12 residues. The germline gives CDR1 GTSNPN, CDR2 SVGIG (reference sequence). The CDR3 is CAGAPGTYEQYF. DNA of the CDR3: TGCGCGGGTGCGCCCGGAACCTACGAGCAGTACTTC.

This sequence joins TRBV2 and TRBJ1-1, with 7 bases identical to TRBD1. The germline V gene encodes CDR1 SNHLY and CDR2 FYNNEI. V lost 4 bases to trimming and J lost 5 bases; unmatched junction nucleotides: 1. The CDR3 loop spans 12 amino acids. The CDR3 DNA sequence: TGTGCCAGCAGTGCGGACAGGACTGAAGCTTTCTTT. This translates into CASSADRTEAFF.

This clone appeared once. The gene calls are TRBV5-1 and TRBJ1-1; D unclear. The CDR3 is 13 residues long. Trimming removed 3 bases from V and 1 base from J, with 7 bases in between. Germline assignment: CDR1 SGHRS and CDR2 YFSETQ. CDR3 in amino acids: CASSWSRNTEAFF. The DNA of the CDR3 is TGCGCCAGCAGCTGGAGCAGGAACACTGAAGCTTTCTTT.

This chain connects TRBV5-6 to TRBJ2-7; 8 positions agree with TRBD1. The J segment lost 2 bases and the V segment lost 2 bases, leaving 3 bases of the junction unmatched. CDR1 SGHDT and CDR2 YYEEEE come from the germline V gene. This CDR3 has 14 amino acids. The chain's CDR3 is CASSFWDRTYEQYF. The CDR3, as DNA: TGTGCCAGCAGCTTTTGGGACAGGACCTACGAGCAGTACTTC. Drawing the rest from reference TRBV5-6 and TRBJ2-7, the complete variable domain is DAGVTQSPTHLIKTRGQQVTLRCSPKSGHDTVSWYQQALGQGPQFIFQYYEEEERQRGNFPDRFSGHQFPNYSSELNVNALLLGDSALYLCASSFWDRTYEQYFGPGTRLTVT.

V and J are TRBV7-2 and TRBJ2-1, with unresolved D. The V gene's germline CDR1 is SGHTA and CDR2 FQGNSA. The CDR3 spans 13 residues. V was shortened by 5 bases and J by 1 base, with 6 bases between the two germline ends. CDR3 in DNA: TGTGCCAGCAGCCGTTCTTCCTACAATGAGCAGTTCTTC. As protein: CASSRSSYNEQFF.

The rearrangement uses TRBV6-5 and TRBJ1-3; D gene ambiguous. With 8 bases removed from V and 6 bases from J, the gap between germline ends came to 17 bases. Germline CDR1 reads MNHEY; CDR2 reads SVGAGI. This CDR3 has 14 residues. The CDR3 region is CASQLAGVQNTIYF. The DNA for the CDR3 is TGTGCCAGCCAGTTAGCGGGCGTACAAAACACCATATATTTT.

The chain is built from TRBV11-2 and TRBJ2-2; 14 positions agree with TRBD2. There are 17 residues in the CDR3. CDR1 is SGHAT and CDR2 is FQNNGV in the germline V gene. Trimming removed 5 bases from V and 6 bases from J; junction bases left unmatched: 8. For the CDR3, the DNA is TGTGCCAGCAGCCTCGGGACTAGCGGGAGTAACGCCGGGGAGCTGTTTTTT. As protein: CASSLGTSGSNAGELFF.